The next 15 T cell receptor beta chains were all read from a single sample in a study of T cell repertoires in cytomegalovirus infection. These receptors have no identified antigens. TCRdb reanalysed the reads using MiXCR and keeps one entry per CDR3 protein. Here the sample spans 550,000 to 850,000 distinct CDR3 sequences, roughly 36% being singletons. The sequenced sample was cultured PBMCs, obtained from culture after CMV antigen stimulation. These receptors all stem from a human donor in good health (CMV status not recorded). Some clones in this sample may be carry-over from other donors' samples.

The V call is TRBV5-5, the J call TRBJ2-7; possibly TRBD2 for D (5 bases). Trimming took 4 bases from V and 3 from J, leaving 14 bases between them. This CDR3 region has 14 residues. Germline values: CDR1 SGHKS, CDR2 YYEKEE (reference sequence). The CDR3 DNA follows: TGTGCCAGCAGCCCGAGCGGCAGAAACTACGAGCAGTACTTC. Protein product: CASSPSGRNYEQYF.

This clonotype was seen a few times. This chain uses TRBV4-1 with TRBJ2-3, with D possibly TRBD2 on 6 matching bases. In germline, CDR1 is MGHRA, CDR2 YSYEKL. The V and J ends lost 6 bases and 6 bases respectively, with 16 bases between them. The CDR3 has 14 amino acids. CDR3 loop: CASRDYGLVDTQYF. CDR3 nucleotides: TGCGCCAGCAGGGACTATGGGTTGGTGGATACGCAGTATTTT.

The sample holds a few counts of this clonotype. The V gene is TRBV28, the J gene TRBJ2-7, with 7 nucleotides matching TRBD1. The CDR3 is made up of 15 amino acids. Germline CDR1 reads MDHEN; CDR2 reads SYDVKM. V shed 2 bases and J 4 bases; nucleotides not matched to a gene: 8. The CDR3 reads CASSLTWTGSYEQYF. CDR3 in DNA: TGTGCCAGCAGTTTAACCTGGACAGGTTCGTACGAGCAGTACTTC.

This clonotype was detected a few times. The chain couples TRBV27 to TRBJ2-1, with D possibly being TRBD2 (6 bases). CDR3 length equals 13 residues. Deletions cut 7 bases from V and 7 bases from J, with 14 bases between. Germline CDR1 is MNHEY and CDR2 is SMNVEV (reference sequence). In DNA form, the CDR3 reads TGTGCCAGCAAGACGGGAGTCCTTAATGAGCAGTTCTTC. It specifies CASKTGVLNEQFF.

V is TRBV19 and J is TRBJ2-3; D possibly matches TRBD1 or TRBD2 (5 bases each). Germline assignment: CDR1 LNHDA and CDR2 SQIVND (reference sequence). This CDR3 comprises 15 residues. Trimming shortened V by 7 bases and J by 3 bases, and 17 bases separated the two germline ends. CDR3 DNA sequence: TGTGCCAGTAACCCCTCGGGGCAGCGAACAGATACGCAGTATTTT. Translation gives CASNPSGQRTDTQYF.

The V call is TRBV7-9, the J call TRBJ2-5; TRBD1 might be the D (5 bases). Trimming shortened V by 5 bases and J by 4 bases, and 11 bases separated the two germline ends. CDR3 size: 13 residues. Germline V lookup: CDR1 SEHNR, CDR2 FQNEAQ (reference sequence). The CDR3 sequence is CASSPSRVETQYF. Here the CDR3 DNA reads TGTGCCAGCAGCCCCTCCAGGGTAGAGACCCAGTACTTC. The complete variable domain, with remaining parts taken from reference TRBV7-9 and TRBJ2-5, reads DTGVSQNPRHKITKRGQNVTFRCDPISEHNRLYWYRQTLGQGPEFLTYFQNEAQLEKSRLLSDRFSAERPKGSFSTLEIQRTEQGDSAMYLCASSPSRVETQYFGPGTRLLVL.

CDR3: CASSGGLDGYTF. The CDR3 region has the DNA TGTGCCAGCAGTGGGGGGCTGGATGGCTACACCTTC. The chain combines TRBV25-1 with TRBJ1-2, with a weak D call TRBD1 (6 bases). Per the germline V gene, CDR1 is MGHDK and CDR2 is SYGVNS. The CDR3 sequence is 12 residues long. Trimming stripped 4 bases from V and 6 bases from J, with 9 bases between.

J is TRBJ2-1 and V is TRBV19, with 9 bases that match TRBD1. The length of the CDR3 is 15 residues. Losses at the gene ends were 5 bases for V and 8 bases for J; bases not matched to a gene: 10. Germline V gene sequence: CDR1 LNHDA, CDR2 SQIVND (reference sequence). Here the CDR3 DNA reads TGTGCCAGTAGTTTCCGGGACAGGGTCTTCGATGAGCAGTTCTTC. Protein sequence: CASSFRDRVFDEQFF.

Only a few counts were recorded for this clonotype. The chain is built from TRBV7-2 and TRBJ2-3, with TRBD2 matching over 7 bases. The CDR3 runs 14 residues. Germline V gene data show CDR1 as SGHTA and CDR2 as FQGNSA. V lost 4 bases, J lost 7 bases, and 8 bases stayed unmatched. In DNA, the CDR3 is TGTGCCAGCAGCTGGGGCGGGAGTCGGTATACGCAGTATTTT. It translates to CASSWGGSRYTQYF.

The genes are TRBV4-3 and TRBJ1-1; unclear D gene. The V gene's germline CDR1 is LGHNA and CDR2 YSLEER. The CDR3 runs 15 residues. The V end lost 0 bases, the J end lost 0 bases, and 8 bases lay between the germline ends. DNA for the CDR3: TGCGCCAGCAGCCAAGACGGGGAGCTGAACACTGAAGCTTTCTTT. Amino acid sequence: CASSQDGELNTEAFF.

V usage is TRBV7-8 and J usage is TRBJ2-5, with a tentative D call TRBD2 (6 bases). V lost 6 bases and J lost 3, with 14 bases in between. Germline assignment: CDR1 SGHVS and CDR2 FQNEAQ. The CDR3 consists of 14 residues. CDR3 sequence: CASRSRGGEETQYF. The CDR3 DNA is TGTGCCAGCAGATCAAGGGGCGGGGAAGAGACCCAGTACTTC. Looking up the rest from reference TRBV7-8 and TRBJ2-5 gives the full variable domain: GAGVSQSPRYKVAKRGQDVALRCDPISGHVSLFWYQQALGQGPEFLTYFQNEAQLDKSGLPSDRFFAERPEGSVSTLKIQRTQQEDSAVYLCASRSRGGEETQYFGPGTRLLVL.

Note on this clonotype: A read error may produce the germline difference seen at one junction end. The gene calls are TRBV5-4 and TRBJ2-1; 9 bases agree with TRBD2. Per the germline V gene, CDR1 is SGHNT and CDR2 is YYREEE (reference sequence). The CDR3 has 17 residues. The CDR3, as DNA: TGTGCCAACAGCTTGGTCCTAGCGGGAAAGACCTACAATGAGCAGTTCTTC. It specifies CANSLVLAGKTYNEQFF.

This clonotype occurred a few times. The chain is built from TRBV7-2 and TRBJ2-2; weak D call: TRBD2 (6 bases). V lost 6 bases and J 6 bases, leaving 17 bases between the germline ends. The CDR3 is 15 residues long. Germline CDR1 reads SGHTA; CDR2 reads FQGNSA. The CDR3 bases are TGTGCCAGCAGGAGCAACCGGGACTCGTCCGGGGAGCTGTTTTTT. Translating it yields CASRSNRDSSGELFF.

Only a few counts were recorded for this clonotype. The chain recombines TRBV20-1 with TRBJ1-4, with unresolved D. Germline CDR1 reads DFQATT; CDR2 reads SNEGSKA (reference sequence). The V end lost 0 bases, the J end lost 4 bases, and 12 bases lay between the germline ends. There are 15 residues in the CDR3. CDR3 sequence: CSARDPGQSNEKLFF. The CDR3 DNA is TGCAGTGCTAGAGATCCCGGCCAGAGTAATGAAAAACTGTTTTTT.

In nucleotides, the CDR3 is TGTGCCAGCAGTTTCCGGGACTGGATCTACAATGAGCAGTTCTTC. Translated: CASSFRDWIYNEQFF. The chain employs TRBV27 and TRBJ2-1, with D perhaps matching TRBD2 (6 bases). Germline V CDR1 and CDR2: MNHEY, SMNVEV (reference sequence). Deletions cut 3 bases from V and 3 bases from J, with 12 bases between. This CDR3 contains 15 residues.